This T cell receptor (beta chain) was recovered during a study of OX40 agonist ivuxolimab in advanced cancers. This clone was observed once. Data came from immunoSEQ multiplex PCR; TCRdb stores just in-frame clones and leaves some out. The table lists tens of thousands of clones, 65% to 85% of them singletons. The receptor's source is an adult with an advanced solid tumor such as melanoma, head and neck, liver or kidney cancer. Material: CD4+ or CD8+ T cells sorted from blood, obtained in a trial of the OX40 agonist ivuxolimab.

CDR3 loop: CASSEGHSLGNTIYF. Here the CDR3 DNA reads TGTGCCAGCAGCGAAGGACATTCGCTTGGAAACACCATATATTTT. V usage is TRBV9 and J usage is TRBJ1-3; possibly TRBD1 for D (5 bases). The CDR3 loop spans 15 amino acids. V lost 3 bases to trimming and J lost 3 bases, with 13 bases between them. Germline loops: CDR1 SGDLS, CDR2 YYNGEE.